This T cell receptor (beta chain) was sequenced during a study of chemoradiotherapy in HPV16-positive cancers. Repertoires were sampled repeatedly during chemoradiotherapy. Germline V gives CDR1 LGHNA, CDR2 YSLEER. CDR3 length equals 20 residues. V shed 3 bases and J 1 base; nucleotides not matched to a gene: 10. Using immunoSEQ multiplex PCR, the repertoire was profiled, and TCRdb retains in-frame clones only, with some absent. The sample carries about 3,500 clones, approximately 93% recorded once. The sample consisted of tumor tissue, taken from a patient who underwent chemoradiotherapy. The genes are TRBV4-3 and TRBJ2-2; 14 nucleotides align to TRBD2. This TCR was recovered from a human donor with HPV-associated anogenital cancer. The CDR3 reads CASSQGLTSGRALNTGELFF. The CDR3 DNA is TGCGCCAGCAGCCAGGGGCTGACTAGCGGGAGGGCCCTGAACACCGGGGAGCTGTTTTTT.